This TCR beta chain stems from a study of graft-versus-host responses after intestinal transplantation. Across the whole study: Among the recipients, transplants were multivisceral, liver-intestinal, or isolated intestinal. Study outcomes and limitations: GvH clones were identified in recipient marrow, with some first appearing in ileum or blood.

To note about this clone: Its cognate antigen is unknown.

The junction had 13 bases not matched to a gene; V was cut back by 2 bases and J by 0 bases. The CDR3 runs to 19 residues. Germline CDR1 reads SGHTS; CDR2 reads YDEGEE. Measured with immunoSEQ multiplex PCR; TCRdb has only the in-frame clones, and not every one. The table has about 13,000 clones, just under 75% seen once; the top ten hold approximately 7%. Intraepithelial lymphocytes and lamina propria lymphocytes were released through processing of graft tissue. The receptor was isolated from a human patient who received an intestinal transplant, so some T cells may come from the graft donor. The material was ileum tissue, obtained 16 days after intestinal transplant. The chain joins TRBV5-8 to TRBJ2-4, with 8 bases that match TRBD1. The DNA of the CDR3 is TGTGCCAGCAGCTTTGGGGTACAGGGGGGAGTACTAGCCAAAAACATTCAGTACTTC. This encodes CASSFGVQGGVLAKNIQYF. The full variable domain, its missing parts supplied by reference TRBV5-8 and TRBJ2-4, is EAGVTQSPTHLIKTRGQQATLRCSPISGHTSVYWYQQALGLGLQFLLWYDEGEERNRGNFPPRFSGRQFPNYSSELNVNALELEDSALYLCASSFGVQGGVLAKNIQYFGAGTRLSVL.